The next 19 T cell receptor beta chains were all read from a single sample in a study of control samples from healthy donors and cancer patients. Sequencing was performed with immunoSEQ multiplex PCR; in TCRdb, only in-frame clones are kept and a portion is missing. The sample lists 100,000 to 150,000 clones, around 87% seen once, with about 8.7% in the top ten. Source material: blood. All receptors come from a man between 35 and 55 years old in good health.

The CDR3 here is CASSRGTGAQPQHF. The CDR3 region has the DNA TGTGCCAGCTCCCGGGGGACAGGGGCCCAGCCCCAGCATTTT. The chain couples TRBV18 to TRBJ1-5; 10 positions match TRBD1. CDR3 length: 14 amino acids. Germline CDR1 reads KGHSH; CDR2 reads LQKENI. V lost 6 bases to trimming and J lost 7 bases; unmatched junction nucleotides: 6.

This sequence joins TRBV7-2 and TRBJ1-5, with a weak D call TRBD1 (5 bases). V was clipped by 1 base and J by 5 bases, with 12 bases between them. Germline CDR1 and CDR2: SGHTA and FQGNSA. The CDR3 extends over 15 amino acids. The CDR3 is CASSLGLPGDQPQHF. In DNA, the CDR3 is TGTGCCAGCAGCTTAGGACTACCGGGGGATCAGCCCCAGCATTTT.

J is TRBJ2-4 and V is TRBV3-1 (or the pseudogene TRBV3-2); 11 nucleotides agree with TRBD2. Germline V gene sequence: CDR1 LGHDT, CDR2 YNNKEL (reference sequence). CDR3 length: 17 residues. With 4 bases clipped from V and 2 bases from J, the junction kept 7 bases outside the gene matches. Here the CDR3 reads CASSPSLAGGPKNIQYF. CDR3 DNA sequence: TGTGCCAGCAGCCCCTCCCTAGCGGGGGGTCCCAAAAACATTCAGTACTTC.

The chain links TRBV25-1 to TRBJ2-1, with a weak D call TRBD2 (5 bases). Germline V gene lookup returns CDR1 MGHDK and CDR2 SYGVNS. V lost 0 bases and J 5 bases, leaving 11 bases between the germline ends. This CDR3 spans 15 amino acids. The CDR3 region is CASSEYGVRDNEQFF. The CDR3 DNA sequence: TGTGCCAGCAGTGAATACGGGGTGAGGGACAATGAGCAGTTCTTC.

DNA for the CDR3: TGTGCCAGCAGGGCGGTGGGAAAGGGCAACGACTACACCTTC. Amino acids: CASRAVGKGNDYTF. The V call is TRBV9, the J call TRBJ1-2; no clear D. The CDR3 loop spans 14 amino acids. V lost 5 bases and J lost 10, with 21 bases in between. Per the germline V gene, CDR1 is SGDLS and CDR2 is YYNGEE. The whole variable domain, remainder taken from reference TRBV9 and TRBJ1-2, is DSGVTQTPKHLITATGQRVTLRCSPRSGDLSVYWYQQSLDQGLQFLIQYYNGEERAKGNILERFSAQQFPDLHSELNLSSLELGDSALYFCASRAVGKGNDYTFGSGTRLTVV.

Turning to this clone: The CDR3 carries no conserved terminal phenylalanine or tryptophan, so it likely arises from a read error. The DNA is left out, because the CDR3 cannot be placed on it with certainty; the CDR3 is given as TCRdb lists it. The gene calls are TRBV20-1 and TRBJ2-7; the table's TRBD2 call for D was not verified on the DNA. Germline V CDR1 and CDR2: DFQATT, SNEGSKA (reference sequence). 11 amino acids form the CDR3, both terminal residues included. This chain's CDR3 is CSARGLAGVGG.

The chain joins TRBV5-4 to TRBJ1-1, with D possibly being TRBD1 (6 bases). V was clipped by 4 bases and J by 4 bases, with 17 bases between them. Germline CDR1 and CDR2: SGHNT and YYREEE (reference sequence). This CDR3 comprises 15 residues. DNA of the CDR3: TGTGCCAGCAGCCTCAACAGGGCTGGCGGCACTGAAGCTTTCTTT. Amino acids: CASSLNRAGGTEAFF.

The chain is built from TRBV11-2 and TRBJ1-2, with D tentatively TRBD1 (5 bases). Deletions cut 4 bases from V and 4 bases from J, with 13 bases between. The CDR3 length is 14 residues. Germline V gene sequence: CDR1 SGHAT, CDR2 FQNNGV. CDR3 residues: CASSSPGGGYGYTF. DNA of the CDR3: TGTGCCAGCAGCTCTCCCGGGGGGGGCTATGGCTACACCTTC.

The gene calls are TRBV29-1 and TRBJ1-2; possibly TRBD1 for D (5 bases). This CDR3 has 13 residues. Deletions cut 7 bases from V and 7 bases from J, with 19 bases between. Germline V lookup: CDR1 SQVTM, CDR2 ANQGSEA. For the CDR3, the DNA is TGCAGCGGGATGAGGGGAGTTGACGGTGGCTACACCTTC. As protein: CSGMRGVDGGYTF.

This clone occurred once. The chain employs TRBV5-1 and TRBJ2-1; D is unclear. Trimming pared 0 bases from V and 6 bases from J, leaving 7 bases between. The CDR3 length is 13 residues. CDR1 is SGHRS and CDR2 is YFSETQ in the germline V gene. DNA for the CDR3: TGCGCCAGCAGCTTGGGGCCCTCCAATGAGCAGTTCTTC. Protein: CASSLGPSNEQFF.

V and J are TRBV7-9 and TRBJ1-1; tentative D call: TRBD1 (5 bases). This CDR3 contains 15 residues. Germline loops: CDR1 SEHNR, CDR2 FQNEAQ (reference sequence). Trimming removed 7 bases from V and 5 bases from J, with 20 bases in between. CDR3 amino acids: CASILRDARETEAFF. The DNA for the CDR3 is TGTGCCAGCATCCTAAGGGACGCTAGAGAGACTGAAGCTTTCTTT. The whole variable domain, remainder taken from reference TRBV7-9 and TRBJ1-1, is DTGVSQNPRHKITKRGQNVTFRCDPISEHNRLYWYRQTLGQGPEFLTYFQNEAQLEKSRLLSDRFSAERPKGSFSTLEIQRTEQGDSAMYLCASILRDARETEAFFGQGTRLTVV.

V is TRBV5-6 and J is TRBJ1-2; D might be TRBD1 (6 bases). The V gene lost 3 bases and the J gene lost 3 bases, with 12 bases spanning the gap. Germline loops: CDR1 SGHDT, CDR2 YYEEEE. This CDR3 region has 14 residues. Here the CDR3 DNA reads TGTGCCAGCAGCTCCGAGGGGGGGTACTATGGCTACACCTTC. Protein: CASSSEGGYYGYTF.

This rearrangement joins TRBV12-2 to TRBJ2-7; the table's D call, TRBD1, has no DNA check behind it. TRBV12-2 is an annotated pseudogene. The CDR3 has 16 residues. CDR3 loop: CASRLDPGQGLHEQYF. CDR3 nucleotides: TGTGCAAGTCGCTTAGACCCCGGTCAGGGGTTACACGAGCAGTACTTC.

The chain employs TRBV3-1 (or the pseudogene TRBV3-2) and TRBJ2-5; a possible D gene is TRBD2 (6 bases). Germline CDR1 and CDR2: LGHDT and YNNKEL (reference sequence). The CDR3 extends over 14 amino acids. Between the trimmed V and J ends, which lost 5 bases and 4 bases, there was a span of 14 bases. CDR3 DNA: TGTGCCAGCAGCGGGACCTGGAGGGGAGAGACCCAGTACTTC. The encoded protein is CASSGTWRGETQYF.

The chain combines TRBV5-4 with TRBJ1-6; 7 bases align to TRBD1. CDR3 length: 14 amino acids. Germline V gives CDR1 SGHNT, CDR2 YYREEE (reference sequence). J was trimmed by 6 bases and V by 2 bases; bases with no gene match: 2. The chain's CDR3 is CASSFGTVNSPLHF. CDR3 DNA sequence: TGTGCCAGCAGCTTTGGGACAGTTAATTCACCCCTCCACTTT.

This chain uses TRBV6-5 with TRBJ2-7; TRBD2 is a possible D gene (6 bases). Per the germline V gene, CDR1 is MNHEY and CDR2 is SVGAGI. V lost 6 bases, J lost 3 bases, and 12 bases lay in between. The CDR3 has 13 residues. The CDR3 protein is CASSRDWNYEQYF. The DNA of the CDR3 is TGTGCCAGCAGCCGGGACTGGAACTACGAGCAGTACTTC.

The rearrangement joins TRBV6-5 to TRBJ1-2; D gene uncertain. The CDR3 loop spans 12 amino acids. Per germline, CDR1 MNHEY and CDR2 SVGAGI. Trimming took off 6 bases at V and 4 bases at J, with 9 bases between the two ends. The CDR3 reads CASSPPGYGYTF. DNA of the CDR3: TGTGCCAGCAGCCCCCCAGGCTATGGCTACACCTTC.

The genes are TRBV7-3 and TRBJ2-1; tentatively, D is TRBD2 (6 bases). The CDR3 is 13 residues long. Trimming pared 5 bases from V and 7 bases from J, leaving 12 bases between. The germline V gene encodes CDR1 SGHTA and CDR2 FQGTGA. The CDR3 spells CASSILGLNEQFF. CDR3 DNA sequence: TGTGCCAGCAGCATACTAGGACTAAATGAGCAGTTCTTC.

By frequency in the sample, this clone is medium-sized. The same CDR3 also results from other DNA sequences found in this sample. V gene TRBV18 combines with J gene TRBJ1-1; D call uncertain. The V gene lost 2 bases and the J gene lost 2 bases, with 9 bases spanning the gap. The germline CDR1 and CDR2 sequences are KGHSH and LQKENI. CDR3 length: 14 residues. For the CDR3, the DNA is TGTGCCAGCTCACCAGGTCTTTCTAACACTGAAGCTTTCTTT. Translated, it gives CASSPGLSNTEAFF.